The T cell receptor (beta chain) under discussion was sequenced for a study of OX40 agonist ivuxolimab in advanced cancers. About the study: Eligibility rules accepted prior anti-PD-1, anti-PD-L1 or anti-CTLA-4 therapy, and 30% to 40% had some.

General observations from the study: The study observed clonal expansion of CD4+ and CD8+ blood T cells by week 6 at 0.1 to 3.0 mg/kg.

For this clone: Its specificity is unknown.

Using immunoSEQ multiplex PCR, the repertoire was profiled, and TCRdb retains in-frame clones only, with some absent. Among 60,000 to 65,000 clones listed, 75% to 90% were seen once. The specimen comprised CD4+ or CD8+ T cells sorted from blood, sampled in a trial of the OX40 agonist ivuxolimab. The clonotype originates from an adult with an advanced solid tumor such as melanoma, head and neck, liver or kidney cancer.

The CDR3 region is CASSFAGGLENIQYF. The DNA of the CDR3 is TGTGCCAGCAGTTTTGCGGGGGGCCTGGAAAACATTCAGTACTTC. V gene TRBV2 combines with J gene TRBJ2-4; 8 nucleotides agree with TRBD2. The CDR3 loop spans 15 amino acids. CDR1 and CDR2 (germline): SNHLY, FYNNEI. V was clipped by 5 bases and J by 5 bases; unmatched bases: 8.